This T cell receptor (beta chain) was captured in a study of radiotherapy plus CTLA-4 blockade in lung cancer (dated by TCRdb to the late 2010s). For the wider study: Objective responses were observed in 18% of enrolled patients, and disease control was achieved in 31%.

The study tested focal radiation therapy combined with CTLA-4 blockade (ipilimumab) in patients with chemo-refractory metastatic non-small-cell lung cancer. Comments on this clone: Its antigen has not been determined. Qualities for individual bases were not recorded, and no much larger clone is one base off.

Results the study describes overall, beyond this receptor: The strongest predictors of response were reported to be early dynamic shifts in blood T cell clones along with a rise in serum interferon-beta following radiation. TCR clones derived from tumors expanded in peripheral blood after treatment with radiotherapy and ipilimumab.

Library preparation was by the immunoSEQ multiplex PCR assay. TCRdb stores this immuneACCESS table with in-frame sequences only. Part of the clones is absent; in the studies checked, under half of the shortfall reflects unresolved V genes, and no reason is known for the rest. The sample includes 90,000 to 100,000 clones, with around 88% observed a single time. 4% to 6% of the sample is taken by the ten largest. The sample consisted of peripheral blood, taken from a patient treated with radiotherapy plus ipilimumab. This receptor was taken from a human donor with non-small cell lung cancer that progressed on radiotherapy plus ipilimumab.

The CDR3 reads as follows: CASGLGGSTDTQYF. The nucleotide sequence reads as follows: TGTGCCAGCGGTTTGGGGGGAAGCACAGATACGCAGTATTTT. The chain was built from TRBV2 and TRBJ2-3, and TRBD2 may be the D gene, going by 6 matching bases. Via the germline V gene, CDR1 is SNHLY and CDR2 FYNNEI. The CDR3 contains 14 residues, cysteine and phenylalanine counted. CDR3 DNA is the only sequence kept; it has 42 bases, read in frame from the first base. Trimming at the junction amounts to 8 bases on V and 0 bases on J, and the germline ends lie 12 bases apart.